The clone carrying this TCR beta chain turned up a few times. MiXCR reprocessed the PCR reads for TCRdb. The sample includes approximately 74,000 clones, over 12% of them seen just once. This record belongs to a study of metastatic and nonmetastatic thyroid tumors. The trim removed 4 bases at V and 4 bases at J, leaving 6 bases unmatched. The germline CDR1 and CDR2 sequences are MNHNS and SASEGT. The CDR3 is 15 amino acids. Among the patients, none had received any treatment before thyroid surgery. The sample was blood. This sequence originates from a male donor with papillary thyroid cancer or a benign thyroid nodule (not recorded which). Some clones in this sample may be carry-over from other donors' samples. The chain combines TRBV6-1 with TRBJ1-4; 7 nucleotides line up with TRBD1. CDR3 loop: CASSGWTGVNEKLFF. The CDR3 DNA follows: TGTGCCAGCAGTGGATGGACAGGCGTTAATGAAAAACTGTTTTTT.